The rows below give T cell receptor beta chains drawn from one sample of a study of T cell repertoires in cytomegalovirus infection. TCRdb processed the reads anew with MiXCR; each CDR3 protein has one entry. The sample shows approximately 910,000 distinct CDR3 sequences, 31% of them seen only once. These receptors' antigens are unknown. The sample here was cultured CD8+ T cells from PBMCs, taken from culture after CMV antigen stimulation. The origin of the receptors is a human donor in good health (CMV status not recorded). Some clones in this sample may be carry-over from other donors' samples. Each CDR3 is given with its conserved first and last residue. The order of the fields is clone size, J gene, V gene, D gene, CDR3 length, CDR3 DNA, CDR3 protein. D genes are given only for firm matches. Rows give clone size only sometimes, using once, few, many, or a class for an expanded clone.

>NA|TRBJ1-2|TRBV19|NA|20
TGTGCCAGTAGTTTCCGTCAAGAGGAGCATGGTATTGCCCGACTCTATGGCTACACCTTC
CASSFRQEEHGIARLYGYTF
>once|TRBJ1-6|TRBV6-4|TRBD1|13
TGTGCCAGCAGCGGGACAGGGGGTACACCCCTCCACTTT
CASSGTGGTPLHF
>NA|TRBJ1-5|TRBV23-1|NA|17
TGCGCCAGCAGTCATGGGAGAACAGGGAAGGGAAATCAGCCCCAGCATTTT
CASSHGRTGKGNQPQHF
>NA|TRBJ2-3|TRBV19|TRBD2|16
TGTGCCAGTAGTATAGATCCAGGGAGGGAGCCAGATACGCAGTATTTT
CASSIDPGREPDTQYF
>NA|TRBJ2-3|TRBV9|TRBD1|16
TGTGCCAGCAGCGTAGGGGACAGGGCTGTTACAGATACGCAGTATTTT
CASSVGDRAVTDTQYF
>many|TRBJ1-2|TRBV7-9|TRBD1|15
TGTGCCAGCAGTCGACAGGGGGCGCGGGGCTATGGCTACACCTTC
CASSRQGARGYGYTF
>many|TRBJ1-2|TRBV7-2|NA|15
TGTGCCAGCAGCTTAGTCAGACGCCAAAACTATGGCTACACCTTC
CASSLVRRQNYGYTF
>few|TRBJ2-1|TRBV5-8|TRBD1|17
TGTGCCAGCAGCATCTGGCAGGGGGCGCCCCGCCAACTTGAGCAGTTCTTC
CASSIWQGAPRQLEQFF
>many|TRBJ1-1|TRBV7-8|TRBD1|12
TGTGCCAGCAGCGACAGGGACACTGAAGCTTTCTTT
CASSDRDTEAFF
>few|TRBJ2-1|TRBV7-7|NA|15
TGTGCTAGCAGCTTAACACCCCACTTAAACAATGAGCAGTTCTTC
CASSLTPHLNNEQFF
>NA|TRBJ1-2|TRBV12-3/TRBV12-4|TRBD1|15
TGTGCCAGCAGTACCAATTTACAGGGGAACTATGGCTACACCTTC
CASSTNLQGNYGYTF
>once|TRBJ2-7|TRBV25-1|NA|18
TGTGCCAGCAGTGAATACTACACACGGACCGCGACTAACTACGAGCAGTACTTC
CASSEYYTRTATNYEQYF
>NA|TRBJ1-1|TRBV12-3/TRBV12-4|NA|10
TGTGCCAGCGCTCTACGGGAGACTTTCTTT
CASALRETFF
>many|TRBJ2-7|TRBV27|NA|14
TGTGCCAGCAGTTTATACGGCCAGGGGCGGCAGCAGTACTTC
CASSLYGQGRQQYF
>NA|TRBJ2-7|TRBV4-2|TRBD2|15
TGTGCCAGCAGCCAAGTGGCGGGGGGGCCCTACGAGCAGTACTTC
CASSQVAGGPYEQYF
>NA|TRBJ2-3|TRBV7-4|NA|16
TGTGCCAGCAGCTCTCCGGGACATTTCGAGAGAGATACGCAGTATTTT
CASSSPGHFERDTQYF
>many|TRBJ1-2|TRBV7-6|NA|13
TGTGCCAGCAGCTTGGACAGCTTCTATGGCTACACCTTC
CASSLDSFYGYTF
>NA|TRBJ2-1|TRBV11-2|NA|15
TGTGCCAGCAGCTTAGTAGCGGTCTCTTGGGTGGAGCAGTTCTTC
CASSLVAVSWVEQFF
>few|TRBJ1-5|TRBV7-9|TRBD1|15
TGTGCCAGCGAGGCGTTACAGGGGGGAGATCAGCCCCAGCATTTT
CASEALQGGDQPQHF
>few|TRBJ2-7|TRBV10-3|TRBD1|15
TGTGCCATCAGTGGAGAGGACAGGGGGTATGACGAGCAGTACTTC
CAISGEDRGYDEQYF
>NA|TRBJ2-2|TRBV10-3|NA|14
TGTGCCATCAGGGGGGGAAACAGCGCCGGGGAGCTGTTTTTT
CAIRGGNSAGELFF
>few|TRBJ2-6|TRBV19|NA|15
TGTGCCAGTACTTTCAGGGAAACTGGGGCCAACGTCCTGACTTTC
CASTFRETGANVLTF
>NA|TRBJ2-3|TRBV6-2/TRBV6-3|TRBD2|15
TGTGCCAGCAGTTACGAGCGGGGGGGCACAGATACGCAGTATTTT
CASSYERGGTDTQYF
>NA|TRBJ2-2|TRBV12-3/TRBV12-4|NA|12
TGTGCCAGCTGTCGGTACACCGGGGAGCTGTTTTTT
CASCRYTGELFF
>many|TRBJ1-4|TRBV7-2|TRBD1|16
TGTGCCAGCAGCTTACGCCAGGGGGCCTTAAATGAAAAACTGTTTTTT
CASSLRQGALNEKLFF
>few|TRBJ1-2|TRBV27|NA|13
TGTGCCAGCACCTCATCCAGCAACTATGGCTACACCTTC
CASTSSSNYGYTF
>few|TRBJ1-2|TRBV27|NA|14
TGTGCCAGCAGTACTTCAGGGGTCGGCTATGGCTACACCTTC
CASSTSGVGYGYTF
>few|TRBJ1-5|TRBV6-2/TRBV6-3|NA|15
TGTGCCAGCAGCCCACAGGCCCTAAGCAATCAGCCCCAGCATTTT
CASSPQALSNQPQHF
>NA|TRBJ2-2|TRBV6-1|NA|15
TGTGCCAGCAGTGAAGAAAGGGGTAACACCGGGGAGCTGTTTTTT
CASSEERGNTGELFF
>few|TRBJ2-4|TRBV7-2|NA|15
TGTGCCAGCAGCTTAGGGGAGGCAAGGGGGCACATTCAGTACTTC
CASSLGEARGHIQYF
>NA|TRBJ1-1|TRBV6-1|NA|13
TGTGCCAGCAGTCGCAGGGAGGGGATGGAAGCTTTCTTT
CASSRREGMEAFF
>once|TRBJ2-3|TRBV7-9|NA|15
TGTGCCAGCAGCTCAAGACCCATCAGCACAGATACGCAGTATTTT
CASSSRPISTDTQYF
>NA|TRBJ1-5|TRBV27|NA|14
TGTGCCAGCAGTTTATCGAATGGGATGGAGCCCCAGCATTTT
CASSLSNGMEPQHF
>NA|TRBJ2-7|TRBV7-3|NA|15
TGTGCCTCCCAATTAGGAGAGGTGTACTCCTACGAGCAGTACTTC
CASQLGEVYSYEQYF
>NA|TRBJ2-7|TRBV2|NA|10
TGTGCCAGCAGTGGAAGGGATCAGTACTTC
CASSGRDQYF
>NA|TRBJ1-4|TRBV6-6|NA|15
TGTGCCAGCAGTTACTTCGACAGTTTCAATGAAAAACTGTTTTTT
CASSYFDSFNEKLFF
>many|TRBJ2-5|TRBV7-2|NA|16
TGTGCCAGCAGCTTAGCGTTGGGACTTAACTTGGAGACCCAGTACTTC
CASSLALGLNLETQYF
>many|TRBJ2-2|TRBV7-8|NA|15
TGTGCCAGCAGCTTCCTTAGACAGGCCACCGGGGAGCTGTTTTTT
CASSFLRQATGELFF
>many|TRBJ1-1|TRBV19|TRBD1|15
TGTGCCAGTAGTCCCTTGGGACAGCGGAACACTGAAGCTTTCTTT
CASSPLGQRNTEAFF
>NA|TRBJ1-1|TRBV15|TRBD1|15
TGTGCCACCAGCAGATACGGACAGGGGGATGCTGAAGCTTTCTTT
CATSRYGQGDAEAFF
>NA|TRBJ1-6|TRBV24-1|NA|16
TGTGCCACCAGTGATTACCGGACAGAAAATAATTCACCCCTCCACTTT
CATSDYRTENNSPLHF
>many|TRBJ1-1|TRBV4-3|NA|15
TGCGCCAGCAGCTTTATGGGGGAACTGGACACTGAAGCTTTCTTT
CASSFMGELDTEAFF
>few|TRBJ2-2|TRBV7-9|NA|18
TGTGCCAGCAGCTTATTCCCTTATAGGGCCGCGAACACCGGGGAGCTGTTTTTT
CASSLFPYRAANTGELFF
>few|TRBJ2-2|TRBV10-2|NA|16
TGCGCCAGCACCCCGGAGGGGGGGCCAAACACCGGGGAGCTGTTTTTT
CASTPEGGPNTGELFF
>many|TRBJ1-2|TRBV7-9|NA|18
TGTGCCAGCAGCTTAGGGCTTTACGGGGGCACAACCAACTATGGCTACACCTTC
CASSLGLYGGTTNYGYTF
>few|TRBJ2-1|TRBV12-5|TRBD2|13
TGTGCTAGTTTAGCTAGCGGCTACAATGAGCAGTTCTTC
CASLASGYNEQFF
>few|TRBJ1-5|TRBV19|NA|13
TGTGCCAGTAACCAGGGCGGGGGTCAGCCCCAGCATTTT
CASNQGGGQPQHF
>NA|TRBJ2-6|TRBV27|TRBD1|17
TGTGCCAGCAGGGGGGACAGGGGAGCCTCTGGGGCCAACGTCCTGACTTTC
CASRGDRGASGANVLTF
>many|TRBJ2-2|TRBV6-6|TRBD2|15
TGTGCCAGCAGTTACTGGCTAGCGGGGGCCGGGGAGCTGTTTTTT
CASSYWLAGAGELFF
>NA|TRBJ1-2|TRBV2|NA|14
TGTGCCAGCAGTGAAGTGGGGGAATCCAAAGGCTACACCTTC
CASSEVGESKGYTF
>NA|TRBJ1-1|TRBV14|NA|18
TGTGCCAGCAGCGCCTCTAGGGCCCTAGGGGCGGTGAACACTGAAGCTTTCTTT
CASSASRALGAVNTEAFF
>few|TRBJ2-5|TRBV4-1|TRBD2|15
TGCGCCAGCAGTCAACTAGCGGGGTTTCAAGAGACCCAGTACTTC
CASSQLAGFQETQYF
>NA|TRBJ2-7|TRBV6-1|NA|12
TGTGCCAGCAGTGACAGGGTCCACGAGCAGTACTTC
CASSDRVHEQYF
>NA|TRBJ1-4|TRBV15|NA|15
TGTGCCACTCGTCTGGGGTCCGTATCTAATGAAAAACTGTTTTTT
CATRLGSVSNEKLFF
>few|TRBJ2-1|TRBV15|NA|13
TGTGCCACCAGCTCCACTAGATACAATGAGCAGTTCTTC
CATSSTRYNEQFF
>NA|TRBJ1-4|TRBV19|NA|14
TGTGCCGCTAAGGGCGGGGGACTCGGGGAAAAACTGTTTTTT
CAAKGGGLGEKLFF
>few|TRBJ1-1|TRBV19|NA|14
TGTGCCAGTAGTATAATGGCAGGGAACACTGAAGCTTTCTTT
CASSIMAGNTEAFF
>NA|TRBJ2-1|TRBV27|NA|11
TGTGCCAGCAGTTGGGGCATAGAGCAGTTCTTC
CASSWGIEQFF
>NA|TRBJ1-2|TRBV4-1|TRBD1|15
TGCGCCAGCAGCCAGGCCTCGACAGGGAACTATGGCTACACCTTC
CASSQASTGNYGYTF